The 8 T cell receptor beta chains reported below all come from one sample, sequenced in a study of cytomegalovirus exposure and HLA in healthy donors. The study ran its PCR with 60 Vbeta and 13 Jbeta primers. The table came from immunoSEQ multiplex PCR; TCRdb's copy has only in-frame clones and leaves some out. The profile shows some 130,000 clones, roughly four fifths of them singletons. The sample was PBMCs. The receptors originated from a male donor in good health and CMV-seropositive.

The J gene is TRBJ2-7, the V gene TRBV5-1; D is undetermined. The CDR3 spans 13 residues. Trimming cost V 0 bases and J 5 bases, with 9 bases left between them. Germline CDR1 is SGHRS and CDR2 is YFSETQ. CDR3 bases: TGCGCCAGCAGCTTGGCTAGTAGACACGAGCAGTACTTC. It yields the protein CASSLASRHEQYF.

The chain has TRBV18 and TRBJ2-7; 9 nucleotides align to TRBD2. CDR3 length equals 16 residues. In germline, CDR1 is KGHSH, CDR2 LQKENI. Trimming removed 1 base from V and 5 bases from J; junction bases left unmatched: 9. CDR3 nucleotide sequence: TGTGCCAGCTCACCACGACAGCCTAGCGGGATAAACGAGCAGTACTTC. Translated, it gives CASSPRQPSGINEQYF.

This rearrangement joins TRBV5-1 to TRBJ1-2; 7 nucleotides match TRBD1. V shed 4 bases and J 4 bases; nucleotides not matched to a gene: 7. This CDR3 is built from 14 residues. CDR1 SGHRS and CDR2 YFSETQ come from the germline V gene. CDR3 sequence reads: CASSHGDRAYGYTF. As DNA, the CDR3 is TGCGCCAGCAGCCATGGGGACAGAGCCTATGGCTACACCTTC.

The CDR3 loop is CASSYSVAGSSYEQYF. CDR3 nucleotides: TGTGCCAGCAGTTACTCGGTAGCGGGGAGCTCCTACGAGCAGTACTTC. The rearrangement links TRBV6-5 to TRBJ2-7; TRBD2 matches 8 bases. CDR1 and CDR2 (germline): MNHEY, SVGAGI. J lost 0 bases, V lost 0 bases, and 4 bases had no gene match. CDR3 length: 16 residues.

This sequence joins TRBV4-3 and TRBJ1-2; the D is unclear. CDR1 and CDR2 (germline): LGHNA, YSLEER. The CDR3 has 15 amino acids. Between the trimmed V and J ends, which lost 1 base and 7 bases, there was a span of 16 bases. CDR3 sequence reads: CASSQGWHKEGGYTF. Written as DNA, the CDR3 is TGCGCCAGCAGCCAAGGATGGCATAAAGAGGGTGGCTACACCTTC.

The rearrangement uses TRBV5-1 and TRBJ2-5; 10 bases agree with TRBD1. J gave up 5 bases and V 3 bases, and 4 bases lay outside the gene matches. This CDR3 is 14 amino acids long. The germline V gene has CDR1 SGHRS and CDR2 YFSETQ. CDR3 DNA: TGCGCCAGCAGCTGGAGGACAGGGGGGGAGACCCAGTACTTC. It encodes CASSWRTGGETQYF.

This chain joins TRBV4-3 and TRBJ2-5, with 7 bases aligning to TRBD1. The J call may be wrong; the DNA end is better matched by TRBJ2-7. The germline V gene encodes CDR1 LGHNA and CDR2 YSLEER. This CDR3 is built from 15 residues. The CDR3 DNA is TGCGCCAGCAGCCATTACATGACAGGGAACTACGAGCAGTACTTC. The encoded protein is CASSHYMTGNYEQYF.

The V call is TRBV19, the J call TRBJ1-2; D is possibly TRBD1 (6 bases). Germline CDR1 is LNHDA and CDR2 is SQIVND (reference sequence). The V gene lost 0 bases and the J gene lost 5 bases, with 16 bases spanning the gap. The CDR3 is 16 amino acids. The CDR3 sequence is CASSIDQVQGPYGYTF. The CDR3 DNA sequence: TGTGCCAGTAGTATAGACCAAGTTCAGGGGCCATATGGCTACACCTTC.